Listed below are T cell receptor beta chains from one sample, sequenced in a study of blood T cells in healthy people across ages. TCRdb passed the 5' RACE reads through MiXCR, listing each CDR3 protein once. The sample lists fewer than 600,000 distinct CDR3 sequences, around a quarter occurring once. This sample also appeared in a second study, on T cells of mothers and their children.

Sequenced material: blood. These receptors were obtained from a boy younger than 10 in good health. The CDR3 runs from the conserved cysteine through the conserved F or W. A D gene is named only where the DNA matches it firmly. Where a row states a size, it is once, few, many or the class of an expanded clone; other rows omit it.

clone_size	v_call	d_call	j_call	cdr3_aa	cdr3_nt
-	TRBV7-8	TRBD1	TRBJ1-4	CASSLRRRGGDGEKLFF	TGTGCCAGCAGCTTAAGGCGACGAGGGGGCGATGGTGAAAAACTGTTTTTT
few	TRBV5-1	TRBD1	TRBJ2-5	CASRKGPMTGGAQETQYF	TGCGCCAGCAGGAAAGGCCCAATGACAGGGGGCGCCCAGGAGACCCAGTACTTC
-	TRBV29-1	TRBD2	TRBJ2-1	CSVVGQGETSGRAVVHNEQFF	TGCAGCGTTGTAGGGCAGGGTGAGACTAGCGGGAGGGCCGTTGTCCACAATGAGCAGTTCTTC
-	TRBV27	-	TRBJ1-1	CASSSSRGAEAFF	TGTGCCAGCAGTTCCTCCCGGGGCGCTGAAGCTTTCTTT
few	TRBV5-5	-	TRBJ2-4	CASSWGALASNIQYF	TGTGCCAGCAGTTGGGGGGCCCTGGCATCGAACATTCAGTACTTC
-	TRBV27	TRBD1	TRBJ1-1	CASSPRQGDEAFF	TGTGCCAGCAGTCCCCGACAGGGTGATGAAGCTTTCTTT
few	TRBV13	-	TRBJ2-5	CASSQPRVSKETQYF	TGTGCCAGCAGCCAACCCAGGGTGAGCAAGGAGACCCAGTACTTC
-	TRBV30	TRBD2	TRBJ2-3	CARSVGGGAEDTQYF	TGTGCCCGGAGTGTAGGCGGGGGGGCGGAAGATACGCAGTATTTT
-	TRBV19	-	TRBJ2-1	CASSMGRGEQFF	TGTGCCAGTAGTATGGGCCGTGGTGAGCAGTTCTTC
few	TRBV9	TRBD1	TRBJ1-1	CASSPTTGVVTEAFF	TGTGCCAGCAGCCCAACTACAGGGGTCGTCACTGAAGCTTTCTTT
few	TRBV7-8	-	TRBJ2-7	CASSLPDREQYF	TGTGCCAGCAGCTTACCAGACAGGGAGCAGTACTTC
-	TRBV9	TRBD2	TRBJ2-3	CASSAVASGGPGDTQYF	TGTGCCAGCAGCGCGGTTGCTTCGGGGGGGCCGGGAGATACGCAGTATTTT
many	TRBV11-2	-	TRBJ2-7	CASSLAGPSREQYF	TGTGCCAGCAGCTTAGCAGGTCCATCTAGGGAGCAGTACTTC
few	TRBV7-2	-	TRBJ2-5	CASSLGPPLQGGETQYF	TGTGCCAGCAGCTTAGGTCCCCCCTTACAGGGAGGAGAGACCCAGTACTTC
few	TRBV4-3	TRBD2	TRBJ2-5	CASSQSGALETQYF	TGCGCCAGCAGCCAAAGCGGGGCCTTGGAGACCCAGTACTTC
-	TRBV7-6	-	TRBJ1-2	CASSLLGGDGYTF	TGTGCCAGCAGCTTATTGGGGGGAGACGGCTACACCTTC
few	TRBV4-1	TRBD1	TRBJ1-1	CASRDGTGAFHTEAFF	TGCGCCAGCAGGGACGGGACAGGGGCGTTCCACACTGAAGCTTTCTTT
few	TRBV14	TRBD2	TRBJ2-7	CASSPMGGINEQYF	TGTGCCAGCAGCCCCATGGGGGGGATCAACGAGCAGTACTTC
-	TRBV7-6	TRBD2	TRBJ2-3	CASSPKREGAYTDTQYF	TGTGCCAGCAGTCCGAAGCGGGAGGGGGCCTACACAGATACGCAGTATTTT
few	TRBV18	-	TRBJ2-3	CASSPVDTQYF	TGTGCCAGCTCACCGGTAGATACGCAGTATTTT